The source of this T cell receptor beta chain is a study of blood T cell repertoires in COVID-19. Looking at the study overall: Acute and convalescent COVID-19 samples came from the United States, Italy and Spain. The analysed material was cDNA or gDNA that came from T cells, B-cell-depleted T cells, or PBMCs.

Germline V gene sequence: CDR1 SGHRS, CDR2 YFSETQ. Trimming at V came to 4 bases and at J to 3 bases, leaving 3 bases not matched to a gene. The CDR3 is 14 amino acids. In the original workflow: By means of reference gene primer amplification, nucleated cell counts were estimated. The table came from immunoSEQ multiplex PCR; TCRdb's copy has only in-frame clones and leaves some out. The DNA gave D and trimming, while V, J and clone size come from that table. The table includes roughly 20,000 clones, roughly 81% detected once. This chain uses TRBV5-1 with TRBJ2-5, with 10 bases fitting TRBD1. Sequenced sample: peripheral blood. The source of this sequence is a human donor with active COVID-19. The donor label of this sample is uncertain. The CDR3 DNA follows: TGCGCCAGCAGCCTGGGACAGGGGAAAGAGACCCAGTACTTC. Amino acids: CASSLGQGKETQYF.